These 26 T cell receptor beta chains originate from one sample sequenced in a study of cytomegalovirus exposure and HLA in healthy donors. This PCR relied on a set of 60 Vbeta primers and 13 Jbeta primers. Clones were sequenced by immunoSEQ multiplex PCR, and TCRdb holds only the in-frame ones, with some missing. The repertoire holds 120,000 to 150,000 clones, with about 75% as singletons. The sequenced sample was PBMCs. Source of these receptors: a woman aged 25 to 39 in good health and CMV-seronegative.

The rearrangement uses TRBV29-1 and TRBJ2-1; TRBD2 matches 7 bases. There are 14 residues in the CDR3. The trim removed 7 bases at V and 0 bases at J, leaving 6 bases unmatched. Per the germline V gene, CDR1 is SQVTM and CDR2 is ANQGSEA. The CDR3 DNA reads TGCAGCGGCGTCGGGACTACCTCCTACAATGAGCAGTTCTTC. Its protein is CSGVGTTSYNEQFF.

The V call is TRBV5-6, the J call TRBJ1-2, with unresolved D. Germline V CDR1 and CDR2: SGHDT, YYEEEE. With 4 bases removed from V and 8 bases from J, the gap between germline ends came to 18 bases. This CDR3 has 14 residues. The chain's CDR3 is CASSLWASLGGYTF. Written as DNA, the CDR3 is TGTGCCAGCAGCCTCTGGGCTTCGCTGGGCGGCTACACCTTC. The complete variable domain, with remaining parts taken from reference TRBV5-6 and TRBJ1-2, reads DAGVTQSPTHLIKTRGQQVTLRCSPKSGHDTVSWYQQALGQGPQFIFQYYEEEERQRGNFPDRFSGHQFPNYSSELNVNALLLGDSALYLCASSLWASLGGYTFGSGTRLTVV.

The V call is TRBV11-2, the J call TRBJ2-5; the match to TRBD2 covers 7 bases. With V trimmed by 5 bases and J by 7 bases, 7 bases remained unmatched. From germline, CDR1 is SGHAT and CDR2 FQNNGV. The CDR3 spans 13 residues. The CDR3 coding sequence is TGTGCCAGCAGCCAGCGGGACCAGGGGACCCAGTACTTC. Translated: CASSQRDQGTQYF.

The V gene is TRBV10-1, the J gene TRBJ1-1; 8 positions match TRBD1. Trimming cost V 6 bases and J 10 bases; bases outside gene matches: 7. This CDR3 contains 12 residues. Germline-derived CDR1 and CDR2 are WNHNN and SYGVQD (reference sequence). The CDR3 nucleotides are TGCGCCAGCAGGCCCGGACAGGGCCCAGCTTTCTTT. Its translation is CASRPGQGPAFF.

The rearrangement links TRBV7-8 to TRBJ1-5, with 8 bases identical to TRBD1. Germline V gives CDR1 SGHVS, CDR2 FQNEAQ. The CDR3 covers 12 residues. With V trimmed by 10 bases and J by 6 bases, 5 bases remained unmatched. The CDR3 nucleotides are TGTGCCACCACGACAGGGGTTCAGCCCCAGCATTTT. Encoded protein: CATTTGVQPQHF. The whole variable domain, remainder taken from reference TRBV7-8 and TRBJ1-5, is GAGVSQSPRYKVAKRGQDVALRCDPISGHVSLFWYQQALGQGPEFLTYFQNEAQLDKSGLPSDRFFAERPEGSVSTLKIQRTQQEDSAVYLCATTTGVQPQHFGDGTRLSIL.

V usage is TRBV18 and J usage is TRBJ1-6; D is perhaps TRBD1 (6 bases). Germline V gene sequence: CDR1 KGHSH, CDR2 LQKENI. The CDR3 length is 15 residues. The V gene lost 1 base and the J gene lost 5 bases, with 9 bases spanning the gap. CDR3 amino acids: CASSPRQVDNSPLHF. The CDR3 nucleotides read TGTGCCAGCTCACCACGACAGGTCGATAATTCACCCCTCCACTTT. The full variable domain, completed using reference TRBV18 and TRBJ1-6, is NAGVMQNPRHLVRRRGQEARLRCSPMKGHSHVYWYRQLPEEGLKFMVYLQKENIIDESGMPKERFSAEFPKEGPSILRIQQVVRGDSAAYFCASSPRQVDNSPLHFGNGTRLTVT.

CDR3: CASSRTVSSNQPQHF. The CDR3 DNA reads as TGTGCCAGTAGTAGGACAGTAAGTAGCAATCAGCCCCAGCATTTT. The chain employs TRBV19 and TRBJ1-5; maybe TRBD1 (6 bases). V shed 4 bases and J shed 0 bases, with 10 bases lying between them. The CDR3 is made up of 15 amino acids. The germline CDR1 and CDR2 sequences are LNHDA and SQIVND (reference sequence).

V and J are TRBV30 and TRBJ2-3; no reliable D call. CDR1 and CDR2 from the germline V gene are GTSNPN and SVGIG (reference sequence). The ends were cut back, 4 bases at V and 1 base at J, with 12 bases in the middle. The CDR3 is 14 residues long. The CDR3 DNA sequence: TGTGCCTGGACGGAGCAGCTTGGCACAGATACGCAGTATTTT. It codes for CAWTEQLGTDTQYF.

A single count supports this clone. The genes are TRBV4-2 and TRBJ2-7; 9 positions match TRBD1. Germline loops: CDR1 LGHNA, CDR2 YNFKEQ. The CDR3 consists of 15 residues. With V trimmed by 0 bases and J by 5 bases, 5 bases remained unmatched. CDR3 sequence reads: CASSQEGQGRNEQYF. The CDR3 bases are TGTGCCAGCAGCCAAGAGGGACAGGGAAGGAACGAGCAGTACTTC.

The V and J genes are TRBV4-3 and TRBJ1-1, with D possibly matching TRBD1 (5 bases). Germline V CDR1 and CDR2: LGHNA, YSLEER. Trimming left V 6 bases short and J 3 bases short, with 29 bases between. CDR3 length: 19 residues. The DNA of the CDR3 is TGCGCCAGCAGTTCGACTGCGCAGGGAGGGTCCTTGAGGGACACTGAAGCTTTCTTT. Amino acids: CASSSTAQGGSLRDTEAFF.

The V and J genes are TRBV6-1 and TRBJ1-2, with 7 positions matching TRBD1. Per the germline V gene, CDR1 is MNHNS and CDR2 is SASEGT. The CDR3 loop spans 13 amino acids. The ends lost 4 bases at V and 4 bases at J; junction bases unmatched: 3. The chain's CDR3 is CASSGDSPYGYTF. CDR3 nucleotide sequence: TGTGCCAGCAGTGGGGACAGTCCCTATGGCTACACCTTC.

The CDR3 is CASSSGRGAVVAFF. CDR3 sequence (DNA): TGCGCCAGCAGCTCGGGGAGGGGCGCCGTAGTGGCTTTCTTT. The V gene is TRBV4-3, the J gene TRBJ1-1, with D maybe TRBD1 (5 bases). V lost 5 bases and J 11 bases, leaving 21 bases between the germline ends. This CDR3 is 14 amino acids long. Germline values: CDR1 LGHNA, CDR2 YSLEER.

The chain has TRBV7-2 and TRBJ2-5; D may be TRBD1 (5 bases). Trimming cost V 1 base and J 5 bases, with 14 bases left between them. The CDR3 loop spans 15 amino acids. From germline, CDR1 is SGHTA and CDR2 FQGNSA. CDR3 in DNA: TGTGCCAGCAGCTTAGAGGGGAATATAGGGGAGACCCAGTACTTC. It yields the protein CASSLEGNIGETQYF.

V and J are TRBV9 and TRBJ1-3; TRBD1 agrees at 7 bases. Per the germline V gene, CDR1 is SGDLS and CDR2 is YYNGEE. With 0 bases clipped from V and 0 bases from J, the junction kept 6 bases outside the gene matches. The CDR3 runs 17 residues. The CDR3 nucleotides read TGTGCCAGCAGCGTAGGACAGGGTTCGAGCTCTGGAAACACCATATATTTT. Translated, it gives CASSVGQGSSSGNTIYF.

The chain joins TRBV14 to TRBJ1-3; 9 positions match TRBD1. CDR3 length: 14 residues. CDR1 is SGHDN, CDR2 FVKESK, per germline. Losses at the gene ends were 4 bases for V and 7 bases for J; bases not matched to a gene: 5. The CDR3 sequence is CASSPPTGGNTIYF. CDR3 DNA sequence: TGTGCCAGCAGCCCCCCAACAGGGGGCAACACCATATATTTT.

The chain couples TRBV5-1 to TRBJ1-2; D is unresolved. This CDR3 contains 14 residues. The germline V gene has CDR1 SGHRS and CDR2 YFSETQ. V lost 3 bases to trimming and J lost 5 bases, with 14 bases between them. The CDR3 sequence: CASSYRQATYGYTF. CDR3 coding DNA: TGCGCCAGCAGCTATCGACAAGCCACATATGGCTACACCTTC.

CDR3 residues: CASSSPGTSGGTTDTQYF. The CDR3 DNA reads TGTGCCAGCAGCTCCCCAGGGACTAGCGGGGGGACCACAGATACGCAGTATTTT. This rearrangement joins TRBV7-2 to TRBJ2-3; 15 positions agree with TRBD2. This CDR3 has 18 residues. Unmatched junction bases numbered 7, after V lost 4 bases and J lost 2 bases. The germline gives CDR1 SGHTA, CDR2 FQGNSA.

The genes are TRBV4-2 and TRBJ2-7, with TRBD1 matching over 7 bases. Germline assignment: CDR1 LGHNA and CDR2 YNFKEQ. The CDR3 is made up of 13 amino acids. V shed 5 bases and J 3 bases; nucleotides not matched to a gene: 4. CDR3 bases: TGTGCCAGCAGCTCCCGACAGGGCTACGAGCAGTACTTC. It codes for CASSSRQGYEQYF.

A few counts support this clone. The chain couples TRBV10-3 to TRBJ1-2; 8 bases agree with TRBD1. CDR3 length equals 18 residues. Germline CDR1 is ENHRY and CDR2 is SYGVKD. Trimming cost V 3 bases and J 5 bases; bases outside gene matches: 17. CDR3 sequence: CAISDPSGDRPTAYGYTF. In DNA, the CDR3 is TGTGCCATCAGTGACCCCTCGGGGGACAGGCCTACCGCGTATGGCTACACCTTC.

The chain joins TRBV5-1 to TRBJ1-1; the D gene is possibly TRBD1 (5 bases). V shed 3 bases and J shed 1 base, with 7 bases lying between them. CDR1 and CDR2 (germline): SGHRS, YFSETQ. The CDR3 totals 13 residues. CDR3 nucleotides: TGCGCCAGCAGCTCCGGACAGAACACTGAAGCTTTCTTT. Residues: CASSSGQNTEAFF.

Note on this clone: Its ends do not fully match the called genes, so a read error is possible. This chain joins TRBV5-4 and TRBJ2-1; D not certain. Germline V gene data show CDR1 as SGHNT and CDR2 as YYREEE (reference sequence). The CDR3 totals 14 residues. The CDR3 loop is CASTLGSSYNEQFF. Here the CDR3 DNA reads TGTGCCAGCACCTTGGGTAGCTCCTACAATGAGCAGTTCTTC.

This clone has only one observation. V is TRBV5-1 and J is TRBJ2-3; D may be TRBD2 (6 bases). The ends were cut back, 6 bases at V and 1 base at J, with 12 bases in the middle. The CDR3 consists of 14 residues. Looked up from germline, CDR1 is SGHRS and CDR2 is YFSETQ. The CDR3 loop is CASNPSGGTDTQYF. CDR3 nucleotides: TGCGCCAGCAACCCATCGGGGGGCACAGATACGCAGTATTTT.

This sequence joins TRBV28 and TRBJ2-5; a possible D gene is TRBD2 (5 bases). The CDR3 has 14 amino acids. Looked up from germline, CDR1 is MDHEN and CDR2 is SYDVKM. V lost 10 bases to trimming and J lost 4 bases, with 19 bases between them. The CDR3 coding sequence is TGTGCCACCAATGGACTGGGTCTTCCAGAGACCCAGTACTTC. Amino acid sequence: CATNGLGLPETQYF.

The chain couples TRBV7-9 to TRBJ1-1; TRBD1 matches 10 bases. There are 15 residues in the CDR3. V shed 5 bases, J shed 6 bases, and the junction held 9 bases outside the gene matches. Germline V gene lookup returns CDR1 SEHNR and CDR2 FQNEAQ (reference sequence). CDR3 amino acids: CASSPPGTGEAEAFF. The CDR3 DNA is TGTGCCAGCAGCCCACCAGGGACAGGGGAGGCTGAAGCTTTCTTT.

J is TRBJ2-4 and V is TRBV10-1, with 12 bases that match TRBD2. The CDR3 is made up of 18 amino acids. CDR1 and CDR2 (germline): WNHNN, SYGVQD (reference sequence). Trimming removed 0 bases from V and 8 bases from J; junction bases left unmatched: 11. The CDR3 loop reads CASSESRTLAGGPDIQYF. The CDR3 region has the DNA TGCGCCAGCAGTGAGTCGAGAACGCTAGCGGGGGGGCCTGACATTCAGTACTTC.

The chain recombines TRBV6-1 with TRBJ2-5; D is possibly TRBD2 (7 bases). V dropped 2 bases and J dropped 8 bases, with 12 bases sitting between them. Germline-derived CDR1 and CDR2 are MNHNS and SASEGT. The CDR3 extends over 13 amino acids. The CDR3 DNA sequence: TGTGCCAGCAGTGAAAGGGGGGGACTCACCCAGTACTTC. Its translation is CASSERGGLTQYF.